These 19 T cell receptor gamma chains were sequenced from one sample in a study of gamma-delta chains in newborns, infants, children. TCRdb called clones anew from the reads with CATT. Of about 900 gamma-chain clones detected, around 40% appear once; the ten largest clones hold around 25%. Sequencing was performed on blood. The receptors derive from a child who was a newborn, infant or young child, either healthy, febrile or measles-vaccinated (not recorded which).

This clone has more than one count but fewer than ten. A far larger clone is off by one base, so a read error is likely. The chain carries TRGV9 and TRGJP. No J gene is reported in TCRdb; it was inferred here by comparing the DNA with germline. The germline V gene has CDR1 GITISATS and CDR2 ISYDGTV (reference sequence). This CDR3 region has 16 residues. The CDR3: CALWEVQELGKKNKVF. The CDR3 region has the DNA TGTGCCTTGTGGGAGGTGCAAGAGTTGGGCAAAAAAAACAAGGTATTT.

This clone was picked up a small number of times. This sequence may be a read error, since a much larger clone differs from it by one base. Other nucleotide sequences from this sample produce the same CDR3. The chain is built from TRGV9 and TRGJP. TCRdb is silent on the J gene; assignment here came from matching the DNA to germline. The CDR3 is 15 residues long. Per germline, CDR1 GITISATS and CDR2 ISYDGTV (reference sequence). V was pared by 0 bases and J by 10 bases, with 3 bases of the junction left unmatched. Written as DNA, the CDR3 is TGTGCCTTGTGGGAGGTGCAATTGGGCAAAAAAATCAAGGTATTT. It codes for CALWEVQLGKKIKVF.

This clone showed up just a few times. The sample has other DNA sequences that encode this CDR3 too. This sequence joins TRGV9 and TRGJP. Since TCRdb gives no J gene, matching the DNA to germline was used here to assign it. The ends lost 2 bases at V and 5 bases at J; junction bases unmatched: 6. Germline CDR1 is GITISATS and CDR2 is ISYDGTV (reference sequence). This CDR3 is 17 amino acids long. The CDR3 sequence: CALWEAGEELGKKIKVF. CDR3 bases: TGTGCCTTGTGGGAGGCCGGAGAAGAGTTGGGCAAAAAAATCAAGGTATTT.

The CDR3 loop reads CATWDRWKKLF. CDR3 bases: TGTGCCACCTGGGACAGGTGGAAGAAACTCTTT. This chain connects TRGV3 to TRGJ1 or TRGJ2. Germline CDR1 reads VTNTFY; CDR2 reads YDVSTARD (reference sequence). The J segment lost 10 bases and the V segment lost 0 bases, leaving 3 bases of the junction unmatched. The CDR3 spans 11 residues.

About this clone itself: Since a much larger clone is just one base distant, this may be a read error. The chain uses TRGV4 and TRGJ1 or TRGJ2. The J gene, not given by TCRdb, was assigned here from a germline match of the nucleotide sequence. Germline V gene lookup returns CDR1 EGSTGY and CDR2 YDSYTSSV. V gave up 2 bases and J gave up 8 bases; unmatched junction bases: 6. The CDR3 is 12 amino acids. The CDR3 is CATWDVTNKKLF. The CDR3 bases are TGTGCCACCTGGGATGTGACAAATAAGAAACTCTTT.

On this clone: Germline is not matched at one junction end, which may reflect a read error. The sample has other DNA sequences that encode this CDR3 too. This chain joins TRGV9 and TRGJP. TCRdb lists no J gene, so it was determined here by aligning the DNA to germline. This CDR3 has 17 amino acids. The germline V gene encodes CDR1 GITISATS and CDR2 ISYDGTV (reference sequence). CDR3 DNA sequence: TGTGCCTTGTGGGAGATCCCCCAAGAGTTAGGCAAAAAAATCAAGGTATTT. Translating it yields CALWEIPQELGKKIKVF.

A single count supports this clone. The genes are TRGV9 and TRGJ1 or TRGJ2. TCRdb carries no J gene annotation; the J gene was assigned here by matching the DNA with germline. V trimming: 0 bases; J trimming: 3 bases; junction bases outside the gene matches: 8. CDR1 is GITISATS and CDR2 is ISYDGTV in the germline V gene (reference sequence). This CDR3 spans 15 amino acids. CDR3 DNA: TGTGCCTTGTGGGAGGTGCGCCCTCGTTATTATAAGAAACTCTTT. Residues: CALWEVRPRYYKKLF.

The J gene is TRGJP, the V gene TRGV9. The J gene is absent in TCRdb and was assigned here via DNA matching to germline. Germline V gene sequence: CDR1 GITISATS, CDR2 ISYDGTV (reference sequence). This CDR3 is 17 amino acids long. Germline trimming cut 0 bases from V and 8 bases from J; bases unmatched to any gene: 7. The CDR3 DNA reads TGTGCCTTGTGGGAGGTGGCGGGGAAGTTGGGCAAAAAAATCAAGGTATTT. Its translation is CALWEVAGKLGKKIKVF.

The chain couples TRGV9 to TRGJP. Germline matching of the DNA provided the J gene here, since TCRdb leaves it blank. The CDR3 totals 16 residues. The germline V gene has CDR1 GITISATS and CDR2 ISYDGTV (reference sequence). V gave up 0 bases and J gave up 9 bases; unmatched junction bases: 5. The CDR3 reads CALWEVLGLGKKIKVF. The CDR3 nucleotides are TGTGCCTTGTGGGAGGTGCTCGGGTTGGGCAAAAAAATCAAGGTATTT.

The V gene is TRGV9, the J gene TRGJP. TCRdb gives no J gene; it was assigned here by matching the DNA to germline. Germline CDR1 and CDR2: GITISATS and ISYDGTV (reference sequence). This CDR3 is 17 amino acids long. V lost 0 bases, J lost 6 bases, and 5 bases stayed unmatched. The CDR3 DNA sequence: TGTGCCTTGTGGGAGGTGCTCGGAGAGTTGGGCAAAAAAATCAAGGTATTT. As protein: CALWEVLGELGKKIKVF.

This clone was found a few times. The gene calls are TRGV8 and TRGJ1 or TRGJ2. Looked up from germline, CDR1 is VENAVY and CDR2 is YDSYNSRV. With V trimmed by 0 bases and J by 11 bases, 1 base remained unmatched. The CDR3 spans 10 residues. CDR3 sequence: CATWDRQKLF. In DNA form, the CDR3 reads TGTGCCACCTGGGATAGGCAGAAACTCTTT.

This clone turned up a few times. This chain connects TRGV9 to TRGJP1. TCRdb leaves out the J gene; it was filled in here by matching the DNA to germline. The V gene's germline CDR1 is GITISATS and CDR2 ISYDGTV (reference sequence). This CDR3 contains 15 residues. The junction had 3 bases not matched to a gene; V was cut back by 2 bases and J by 0 bases. CDR3 DNA: TGTGCCTTGTGGGAGGCAGATACCACTGGTTGGTTCAAGATATTT. It translates to CALWEADTTGWFKIF.

In its sample, this clone was seen once. A far larger clone is just one base off, so this is likely a read error. V is TRGV8 and J is TRGJP1. TCRdb gives no J gene; it was assigned here by matching the DNA to germline. The CDR3 has 13 residues. CDR1 and CDR2 from the germline V gene are VENAVY and YDSYNSRV. The CDR3 nucleotides read TGTGCCACCTGGGATACCACTGGTTGGCTCAAGATATTT. Protein: CATWDTTGWLKIF.

There are a few counts of this clone. The same CDR3 arises from other DNA sequences in this sample as well. The chain links TRGV9 to TRGJP. The J gene is absent in TCRdb and was assigned here via DNA matching to germline. Germline CDR1 GITISATS, CDR2 ISYDGTV (reference sequence). The CDR3 length is 16 residues. Trimming removed 4 bases from V and 3 bases from J; junction bases left unmatched: 3. The CDR3 loop is CALWDTQELGKKIKVF. The CDR3 DNA reads as TGTGCCTTGTGGGACACGCAAGAGTTGGGCAAAAAAATCAAGGTATTT.

Concerning this clone: A far larger clone is one base from this, pointing to a likely read error. This sequence joins TRGV9 and TRGJP. The J gene, missing from TCRdb, was assigned here through DNA to germline matching. The CDR3 contains 15 residues. Germline V lookup: CDR1 GITISATS, CDR2 ISYDGTV (reference sequence). CDR3: CALWEQELGKKSKVF. In DNA form, the CDR3 reads TGTGCCTTGTGGGAGCAAGAGTTGGGCAAAAAAAGCAAGGTATTT.

With respect to this clone: The TCRdb protein fails to match the DNA translation at residue 15; the protein reported here was translated from the DNA. The chain links TRGV9 to TRGJP1. TCRdb supplies no J gene; here it was assigned by aligning the nucleotide sequence to germline. CDR1 and CDR2 (germline): GITISATS, ISYDGTV (reference sequence). This CDR3 spans 16 amino acids. The junction had 21 bases not matched to a gene; V was cut back by 2 bases and J by 15 bases. CDR3 sequence: CALWEGQELGKKIKIF. In DNA, the CDR3 is TGTGCCTTGTGGGAGGGCCAAGAGTTGGGCAAAAAAATCAAGATATTT.

A V gene of TRGV9 was called, but no J gene was assigned. Germline V CDR1 and CDR2: GITISATS, ISYDGTV (reference sequence). The CDR3 is made up of 18 amino acids. In nucleotides, the CDR3 is TGTGCCTTGTGGGAGGCCGCTACCCAAGAGTTGGGCAAAAAAATCAGGGTATTT. It translates to CALWEAATQELGKKIRVF.

This clone has more than one count but fewer than ten. At the DNA level, this CDR3 is encoded by other sequences in the same sample as well. This chain uses TRGV2 with TRGJ1 or TRGJ2. Because TCRdb records no J gene, it was assigned here through a match of the DNA to germline. CDR1 and CDR2 from the germline V gene are EGSNGY and YDSYNSKV. CDR3 length equals 13 residues. The V segment lost 0 bases and the J segment 4 bases; nucleotides outside the gene matches: 3. The CDR3 region has the DNA TGTGCCACCTGGGACGGGCTGTATTATAAGAAACTCTTT. It encodes CATWDGLYYKKLF.

Regarding this clone: The sample holds other DNA sequences that translate to the same CDR3. The V gene call is TRGV8, and the J gene call is absent. CDR1 is VENAVY and CDR2 is YDSYNSRV in the germline V gene. The CDR3 has 11 amino acids. The CDR3 spells CATWDGWIKTF. CDR3 sequence (DNA): TGTGCCACCTGGGATGGTTGGATTAAGACGTTT.